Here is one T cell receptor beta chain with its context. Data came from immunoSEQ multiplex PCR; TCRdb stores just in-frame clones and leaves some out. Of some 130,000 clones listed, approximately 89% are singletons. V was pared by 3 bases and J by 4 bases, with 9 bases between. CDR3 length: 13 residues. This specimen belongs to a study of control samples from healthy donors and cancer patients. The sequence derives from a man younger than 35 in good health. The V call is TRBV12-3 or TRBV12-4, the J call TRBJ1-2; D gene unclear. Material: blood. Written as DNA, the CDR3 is TGTGCCAGCAGTTTGGCGGAATTCTATGGCTACACCTTC. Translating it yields CASSLAEFYGYTF.